Below, one TCR beta chain is given with its context. Here immunoSEQ multiplex PCR was the method, and the copy in TCRdb shows in-frame clones only, minus some. The sample lists some 120,000 clones; 60% to 85% were seen once. This specimen comes from a study of PD-1 blockade in mismatch repair-deficient tumors. The sample here was peripheral blood, taken 60 weeks after starting pembrolizumab. The clonotype originates from an adult with mismatch repair-deficient cancer.

The CDR3 sequence: CASSPVLGNEQYF. The DNA of the CDR3 is TGTGCCAGCAGTCCCGTGTTGGGGAACGAGCAGTACTTC. The rearrangement joins TRBV27 to TRBJ2-7; no clear D gene. The CDR3 has 13 amino acids. Germline V gene sequence: CDR1 MNHEY, CDR2 SMNVEV (reference sequence). Deletions cut 5 bases from V and 5 bases from J, with 13 bases between.